This section outlines one TCR beta chain sequence together with its context. This entry comes from a study of blood T cell repertoires in COVID-19. For the study at large: Each recovered donor of Cohort 3 presented with two negative PCRs, clearance, or symptom resolution.

V was cut by 3 bases and J by 2 bases, with 15 bases left in between. The CDR3 consists of 15 residues. Germline-derived CDR1 and CDR2 are DFQATT and SNEGSKA (reference sequence). How the authors handled the data: Amplification of reference gene primers was used by the study to estimate nucleated cell counts. Sequencing was performed with immunoSEQ multiplex PCR; in TCRdb, only in-frame clones are kept and a portion is missing. V, J and clone size were drawn from that table, and D and trimming were deduced from the DNA. The sample holds 300,000 to 450,000 clones; about 90% are singletons and the top ten take around 2%.

The chain employs TRBV20-1 and TRBJ2-3; D not resolved. The sequenced sample consisted of PBMCs or T cells enriched from blood (not recorded which). The TCR originated in a man between 40 and 49 years old in a cohort exposed to, infected with or recovered from COVID-19 (not recorded which). The CDR3 DNA is TGCAGTGCTAGTAACCCGAAACTTAACACAGATACGCAGTATTTT. Its protein product is CSASNPKLNTDTQYF.